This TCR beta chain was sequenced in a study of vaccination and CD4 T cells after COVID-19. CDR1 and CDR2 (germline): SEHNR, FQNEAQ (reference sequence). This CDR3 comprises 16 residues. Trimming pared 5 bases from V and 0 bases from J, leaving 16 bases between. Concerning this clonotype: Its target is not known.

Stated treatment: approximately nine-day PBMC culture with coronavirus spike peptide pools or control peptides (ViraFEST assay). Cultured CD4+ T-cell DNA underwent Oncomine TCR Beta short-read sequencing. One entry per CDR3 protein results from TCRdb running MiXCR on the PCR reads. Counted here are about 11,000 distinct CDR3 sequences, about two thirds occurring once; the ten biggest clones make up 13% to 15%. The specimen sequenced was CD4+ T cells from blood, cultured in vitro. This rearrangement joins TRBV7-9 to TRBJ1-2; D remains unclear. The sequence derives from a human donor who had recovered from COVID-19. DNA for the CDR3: TGTGCCAGCAGCCCGTACCTACCGGTGGCTAACTATGGCTACACCTTC. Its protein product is CASSPYLPVANYGYTF.